This T cell receptor (beta chain) was identified in a study of OX40 agonist ivuxolimab in advanced cancers. Study findings and constraints: Determination of antigen specificity was not performed for the expanded peripheral T cells.

Notes on this clone: Antigen unknown.

V was trimmed by 2 bases and J by 7 bases, leaving 9 bases between them. Germline assignment: CDR1 ENHRY and CDR2 SYGVKD. The CDR3 totals 12 residues. Clones were sequenced by immunoSEQ multiplex PCR, and TCRdb holds only the in-frame ones, with some missing. Of about 31,000 clones listed, around 87% are singletons. This TCR was recovered from an adult with an advanced solid tumor such as melanoma, head and neck, liver or kidney cancer. The sample was CD4+ or CD8+ T cells sorted from blood, taken in a trial of the OX40 agonist ivuxolimab. The chain employs TRBV10-3 and TRBJ2-7; D uncertain. This chain's CDR3 is CAISEGVLEQYF. The CDR3 nucleotides read TGTGCCATCAGTGAGGGGGTGCTAGAGCAGTACTTC.